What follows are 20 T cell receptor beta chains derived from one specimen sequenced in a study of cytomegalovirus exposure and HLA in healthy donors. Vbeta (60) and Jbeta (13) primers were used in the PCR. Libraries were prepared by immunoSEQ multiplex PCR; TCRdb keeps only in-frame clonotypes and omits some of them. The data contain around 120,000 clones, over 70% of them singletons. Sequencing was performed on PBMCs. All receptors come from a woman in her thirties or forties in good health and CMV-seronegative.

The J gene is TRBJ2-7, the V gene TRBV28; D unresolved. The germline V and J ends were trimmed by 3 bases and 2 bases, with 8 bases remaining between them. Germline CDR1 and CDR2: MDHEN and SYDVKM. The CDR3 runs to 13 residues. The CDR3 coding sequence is TGTGCCAGCAGTTTTGTCAGTCCCTACGAGCAGTACTTC. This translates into CASSFVSPYEQYF.

CDR3 region: CASSLTSWDNEQFF. In DNA form, the CDR3 reads TGTGCCAGCAGCTTAACTAGTTGGGACAATGAGCAGTTCTTC. This chain links TRBV7-2 with TRBJ2-1, with D possibly being TRBD2 (5 bases). The CDR3 runs to 14 residues. Germline lookup yields CDR1 SGHTA and CDR2 FQGNSA. V dropped 2 bases and J dropped 5 bases, with 10 bases sitting between them.

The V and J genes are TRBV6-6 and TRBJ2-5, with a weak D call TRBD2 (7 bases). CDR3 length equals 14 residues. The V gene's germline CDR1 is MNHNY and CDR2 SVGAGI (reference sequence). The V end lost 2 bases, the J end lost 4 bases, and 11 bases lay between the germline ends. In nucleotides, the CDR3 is TGTGCCAGCAGTTACGCGGGGGCCAGAGAGACCCAGTACTTC. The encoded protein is CASSYAGARETQYF.

The CDR3 nucleotides are TGCGCCAGCCGGGACTTATCCTACAATGAGCAGTTCTTC. It yields the protein CASRDLSYNEQFF. The V and J genes are TRBV10-2 and TRBJ2-1, with D possibly being TRBD2 (6 bases). Germline CDR1 is WSHSY and CDR2 is SAAADI. The V and J ends lost 8 bases and 1 base respectively, with 9 bases between them. This CDR3 region has 13 residues.

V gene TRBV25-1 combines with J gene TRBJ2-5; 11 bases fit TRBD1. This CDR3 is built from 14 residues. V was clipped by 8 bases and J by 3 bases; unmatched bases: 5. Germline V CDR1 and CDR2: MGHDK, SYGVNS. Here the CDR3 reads CASGGTGGKETQYF. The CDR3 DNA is TGTGCCAGCGGGGGGACAGGGGGTAAAGAGACCCAGTACTTC.

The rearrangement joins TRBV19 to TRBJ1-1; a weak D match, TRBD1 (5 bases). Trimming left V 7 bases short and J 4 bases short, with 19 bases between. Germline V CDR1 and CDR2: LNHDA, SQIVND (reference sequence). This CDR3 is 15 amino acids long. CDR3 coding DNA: TGTGCCAGTACGGAATCGGGGGGTAGGAGCACTGAAGCTTTCTTT. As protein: CASTESGGRSTEAFF.

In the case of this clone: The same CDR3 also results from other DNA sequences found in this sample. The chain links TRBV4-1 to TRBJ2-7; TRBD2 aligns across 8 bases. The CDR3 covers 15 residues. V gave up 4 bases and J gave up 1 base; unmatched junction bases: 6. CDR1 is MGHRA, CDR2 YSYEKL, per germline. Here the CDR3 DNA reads TGCGCCAGCAGCCCCTCCGGGACTAGATCCTACGAGCAGTACTTC. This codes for CASSPSGTRSYEQYF.

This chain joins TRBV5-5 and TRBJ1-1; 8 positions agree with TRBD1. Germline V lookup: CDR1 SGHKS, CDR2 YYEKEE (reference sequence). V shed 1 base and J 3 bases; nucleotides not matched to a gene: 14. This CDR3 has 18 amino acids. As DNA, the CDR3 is TGTGCCAGCAGCTTGAAGAACAGGGGGGGCGAAAAGGACACTGAAGCTTTCTTT. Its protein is CASSLKNRGGEKDTEAFF.

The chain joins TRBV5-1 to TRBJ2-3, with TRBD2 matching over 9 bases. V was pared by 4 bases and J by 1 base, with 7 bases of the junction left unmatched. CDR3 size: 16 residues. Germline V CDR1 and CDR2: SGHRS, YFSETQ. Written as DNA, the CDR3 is TGCGCCAGCAGCGCATGGCAGCGGGGGGGCACAGATACGCAGTATTTT. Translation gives CASSAWQRGGTDTQYF.

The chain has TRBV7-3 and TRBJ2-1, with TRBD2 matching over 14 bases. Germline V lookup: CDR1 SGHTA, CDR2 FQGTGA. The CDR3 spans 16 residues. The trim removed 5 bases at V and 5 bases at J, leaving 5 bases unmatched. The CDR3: CASSAPGLAGDNEQFF. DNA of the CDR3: TGTGCCAGCAGCGCTCCGGGACTAGCGGGGGACAATGAGCAGTTCTTC.

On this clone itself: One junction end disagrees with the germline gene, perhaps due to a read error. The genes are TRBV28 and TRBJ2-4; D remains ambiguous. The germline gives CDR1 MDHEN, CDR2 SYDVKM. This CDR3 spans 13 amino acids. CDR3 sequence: CASSFWFKNSQYF. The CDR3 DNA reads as TGTGCCAGCAGTTTTTGGTTCAAAAACAGTCAGTACTTC.

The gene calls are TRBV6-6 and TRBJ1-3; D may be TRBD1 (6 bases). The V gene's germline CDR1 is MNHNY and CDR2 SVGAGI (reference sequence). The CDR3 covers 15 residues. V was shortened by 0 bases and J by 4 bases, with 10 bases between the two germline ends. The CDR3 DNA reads TGTGCCAGCAGTTACTCCACAGGGTTGGGAAACACCATATATTTT. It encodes CASSYSTGLGNTIYF.

CDR3 residues: CASSGSRTGRKTQYF. DNA for the CDR3: TGTGCCAGCAGTGGATCCCGGACAGGGCGAAAGACCCAGTACTTC. This sequence joins TRBV2 and TRBJ2-5, with 8 bases that match TRBD1. CDR1 is SNHLY and CDR2 is FYNNEI in the germline V gene. CDR3 length: 15 residues. V lost 4 bases and J lost 6; bases outside the gene matches: 10.

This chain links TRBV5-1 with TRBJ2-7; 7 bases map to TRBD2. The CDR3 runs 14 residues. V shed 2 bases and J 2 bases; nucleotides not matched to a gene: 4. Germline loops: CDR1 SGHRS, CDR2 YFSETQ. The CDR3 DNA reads TGCGCCAGCAGCTTAGGGACTAACCCCTACGAGCAGTACTTC. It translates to CASSLGTNPYEQYF.

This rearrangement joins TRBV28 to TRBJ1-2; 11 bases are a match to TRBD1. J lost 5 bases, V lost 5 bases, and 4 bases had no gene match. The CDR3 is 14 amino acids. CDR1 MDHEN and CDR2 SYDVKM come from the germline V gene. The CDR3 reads CASSPGTGGYGYTF. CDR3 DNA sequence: TGTGCCAGCAGTCCCGGGACAGGGGGATATGGCTACACCTTC.

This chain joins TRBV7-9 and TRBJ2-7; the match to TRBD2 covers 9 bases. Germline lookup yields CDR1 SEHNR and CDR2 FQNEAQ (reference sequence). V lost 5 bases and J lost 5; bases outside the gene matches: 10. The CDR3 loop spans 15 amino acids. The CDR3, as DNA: TGTGCCAGCAGCCCGAAGCGGGGGGATCTCCACGAGCAGTACTTC. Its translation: CASSPKRGDLHEQYF.

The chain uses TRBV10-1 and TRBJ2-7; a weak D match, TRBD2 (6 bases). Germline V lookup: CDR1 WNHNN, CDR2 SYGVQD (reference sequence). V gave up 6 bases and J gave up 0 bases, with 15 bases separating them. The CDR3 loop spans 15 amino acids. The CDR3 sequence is CASSPLRDHSYEQYF. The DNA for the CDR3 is TGCGCCAGCAGCCCTTTGCGGGATCACTCCTACGAGCAGTACTTC.

The CDR3 DNA is TGTGCCGCCTGTCGGGGATTCACAGATACGCAGTATTTT. Amino acids: CAACRGFTDTQYF. The chain couples TRBV6-6 to TRBJ2-3; possibly TRBD2 for D (5 bases). Deletions cut 11 bases from V and 2 bases from J, with 14 bases between. The CDR3 is made up of 13 amino acids. Germline values: CDR1 MNHNY, CDR2 SVGAGI (reference sequence).

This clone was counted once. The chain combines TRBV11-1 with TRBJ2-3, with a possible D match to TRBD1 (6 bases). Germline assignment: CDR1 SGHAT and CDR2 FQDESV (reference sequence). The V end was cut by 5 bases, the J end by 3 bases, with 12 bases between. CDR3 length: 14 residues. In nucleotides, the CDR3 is TGTGCCAGCAGCCTTACAGGGAGAACAGATACGCAGTATTTT. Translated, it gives CASSLTGRTDTQYF.

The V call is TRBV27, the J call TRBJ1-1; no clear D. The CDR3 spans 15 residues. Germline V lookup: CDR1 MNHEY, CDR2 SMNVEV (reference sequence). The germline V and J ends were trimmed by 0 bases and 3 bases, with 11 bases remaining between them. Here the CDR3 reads CASSLSRRVDTEAFF. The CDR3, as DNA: TGTGCCAGCAGTTTATCACGGCGGGTGGACACTGAAGCTTTCTTT.